This T cell receptor beta chain was sequenced for a study of shared clonotypes between healthy human individuals (dated by TCRdb to the early 2020s). At the level of the whole study: The cohort included a few men and a couple of women between 18 and 49 years of age. For each donor, CD4 naive and CD4 memory were each run on three plates, CD8 naive on two plates, and CD8 memory on one plate. To estimate repertoire size and how much clonotypes are shared between individuals, the study performed deep sequencing of blood TCR repertoires from five healthy adults. To increase sequencing depth and limit assay-specific biases, different laboratories used diverse techniques to prepare libraries and sequence TCR repertoires. Leukapheresis yielded between about 0.94 and 10 billion PBMCs per donor.

CD8 naive samples were CD45RO-negative cells positively selected for CCR7, giving a CD45RA+CCR7+ population that excluded TemRA cells. Healthy HIV-negative adults with no recently reported acute infections or vaccinations were included as donors. Every donor was a Caucasian adult residing in Nashville, Tennessee, USA. After blood collection by leukapheresis, PBMCs were isolated using Ficoll-Histopaque density gradient centrifugation and then cryopreserved in the vapor phase of liquid nitrogen. Analytical flow cytometry was used to check the purity and quantity of each magnetically sorted T cell population. Genomic DNA was isolated from every sorted fraction and measured by UV absorbance on a Nanodrop 2000c. Using the deep immunoSEQ assay, multiplex PCR amplified TCR CDR3 regions from genomic DNA. For each cell subset, the extracted genomic DNA was distributed evenly across all wells of several immunoSEQ 96-well plates, and each plate served as one replicate. Each replicate PCR for sorted subsets received approximately 200 ng genomic DNA, equal to roughly 33,000 T cell genomes. The purified libraries were quantified using a Qubit 3.0 fluorometer, sized with a Bioanalyzer 2100, and then quantified again using the KAPA Library Quantification kit. A separate single-read 150-cycle Illumina NextSeq 550 flow cell was used to sequence each immunoSEQ 96-well plate. The authors' pipeline ran thus. The immunoSEQ output contained only junctional sequences without quality scores, so filtering could not match that applied to full-length reads. To assign V/J genes and CDR3, sequences were annotated using PyIR, a Python wrapper for IgBLAST v1.9, with IMGT germline references. Any read was removed if the V/J assignment was weak (E-value above 1e-6), the CDR3 was missing, or the read contained stop codons, out-of-frame junctions, or ambiguous translated residues. A V3J clonotype was defined by an identical inferred V gene, J gene, and CDR3 amino acid sequence. Percentage overlap between repertoires was computed as shared unique clonotypes divided by the size of the smaller repertoire. RTK rarefaction, the Chao1 estimator, and Recon v2.1 estimates of unobserved clonotypes were used to assess repertoire richness. Generation probabilities were computed with OLGA for all TCRbeta clonotypes obtained by the gDNA method from several donors. TCRdb re-hosts the immuneACCESS table, in-frame sequences only. Its copies lack some clones; in the studies checked, an unresolved V gene accounts for under half of them, and the cause for the rest is not known. The V and J calls and the clone size are those of that table, but D and trimming were determined from the DNA. This sample lists approximately 1.9 million clones; 90% to 95% were detected once. Less than 2% of the sample is taken by the ten largest.

The paper as a whole reports these results and caveats: Only blood was sampled, and tissue TCR repertoires likely differ from those in blood. Even with the large sequencing depth, rarefaction of the sorted-subset datasets indicated that sequencing was incomplete. Pairwise subsampling led to the expectation that sequencing depth would affect the degree of clonotype sharing among donors. Across a few donors, approximately 5% of naive CD4, 3.5% of naive CD8, about 2.3% of memory CD4, and roughly 0.41% of memory CD8 clonotypes were shared. Estimated clonotype richness was generally larger for naive than for memory subsets. The small number of donors limited the genetic and exposure-history diversity represented. Compared with non-shared clonotypes, the clonotypes found in all four sorted-subset donors had higher generation probabilities.

The trim is 4 bases for V and 4 bases for J, with a gap of 13 bases between the germline ends. Inclusive of the bounding cysteine and phenylalanine, the CDR3 is 15 residues long. CDR3 DNA only is kept here, 45 bases in frame from base 1. The germline V gene (reference sequence) gives CDR1 as MNHEY and CDR2 as SMNVEV. In the case of this clone: Its antigen is not yet known. Base qualities are not recorded, but no much larger clone differs from it by a single base.

The rearranged segments are TRBV27 and TRBJ1-4; too little of a D gene remains to name it. The origin of this receptor is a man aged 18 to 30 in good health. Some clones in this sample may be carry-over from other donors' samples. Sequenced sample: naive CD8+ T cells from PBMCs. The cell subset or site label on this specimen signifies: CD45RA+CCR7+. The CDR3 corresponds to CASSSREFGNEKLFF. The DNA sequence reads TGTGCCAGCAGTTCAAGGGAGTTCGGTAATGAAAAACTGTTTTTT.